The 7 T cell receptor beta chains below were found in one sample sequenced in a study of blood T cell repertoires in COVID-19. The method was immunoSEQ multiplex PCR; TCRdb's version includes in-frame clones alone and lacks a portion of them. This sample yields fewer than 500,000 clones, of which 75% to 90% are seen a single time; 4% to 4.5% belongs to the top ten. Material: peripheral blood. The receptors derive from a woman aged 25 to 39 with acute or convalescent COVID-19.

V is TRBV5-8 and J is TRBJ2-5, with 9 bases fitting TRBD2. With V trimmed by 0 bases and J by 0 bases, 9 bases remained unmatched. In germline, CDR1 is SGHTS, CDR2 YDEGEE. The CDR3 is 18 amino acids. Here the CDR3 reads CASSLGRISGGNQETQYF. CDR3 bases: TGTGCCAGCAGCTTGGGGCGAATTAGCGGGGGTAACCAAGAGACCCAGTACTTC. The whole variable domain, remainder taken from reference TRBV5-8 and TRBJ2-5, is EAGVTQSPTHLIKTRGQQATLRCSPISGHTSVYWYQQALGLGLQFLLWYDEGEERNRGNFPPRFSGRQFPNYSSELNVNALELEDSALYLCASSLGRISGGNQETQYFGPGTRLLVL.

The chain couples TRBV7-9 to TRBJ1-2; no clear D. Germline V gene sequence: CDR1 SEHNR, CDR2 FQNEAQ (reference sequence). CDR3 length: 15 residues. Trimming removed 3 bases from V and 6 bases from J, with 17 bases in between. The chain's CDR3 is CASSFETGSGDGYTF. Here the CDR3 DNA reads TGTGCCAGCAGCTTCGAGACCGGCTCGGGTGATGGCTACACCTTC.

The chain uses TRBV27 and TRBJ2-1, with 8 bases lining up with TRBD2. CDR1 and CDR2 from the germline V gene are MNHEY and SMNVEV (reference sequence). The CDR3 has 14 amino acids. The V segment lost 2 bases and the J segment 8 bases; nucleotides outside the gene matches: 5. CDR3 DNA sequence: TGTGCCAGCAGTTTAGTCGGGGGGGCGGATGAGCAGTTCTTC. This encodes CASSLVGGADEQFF.

The chain employs TRBV3-1 (or the pseudogene TRBV3-2) and TRBJ1-1; TRBD1 aligns across 8 bases. CDR1 and CDR2 from the germline V gene are LGHDT and YNNKEL (reference sequence). V lost 6 bases and J lost 3; bases outside the gene matches: 3. This CDR3 has 13 residues. The CDR3 coding sequence is TGTGCCAGCAGGGGGGACAGGCACACTGAAGCTTTCTTT. Translating gives CASRGDRHTEAFF.

V and J are TRBV3-1 (or the pseudogene TRBV3-2) and TRBJ2-1, with D perhaps matching TRBD2 (7 bases). The V end was cut by 2 bases, the J end by 6 bases, with 11 bases between. Germline CDR1 reads LGHDT; CDR2 reads YNNKEL (reference sequence). This CDR3 contains 14 residues. CDR3 DNA: TGTGCCAGCAGCCAATGGGGGGGCGGCAATGAGCAGTTCTTC. Encoded protein: CASSQWGGGNEQFF.

J is TRBJ2-5 and V is TRBV3-1 (or the pseudogene TRBV3-2); 9 nucleotides align to TRBD2. Per germline, CDR1 LGHDT and CDR2 YNNKEL (reference sequence). The CDR3 runs 18 residues. V was pared by 1 base and J by 4 bases, with 13 bases of the junction left unmatched. The CDR3 coding sequence is TGTGCCAGCAGCCAAGGTAGCGGGGGCCCACTTATAACAGAGACCCAGTACTTC. Encoded protein: CASSQGSGGPLITETQYF.

This sequence joins TRBV15 and TRBJ2-7; D might be TRBD1 (6 bases). Trimming removed 6 bases at V and 5 bases at J, with 20 bases between. CDR1 LNHNV and CDR2 YYDKDF come from the germline V gene (reference sequence). This CDR3 is 15 amino acids long. The CDR3 sequence is CATRDPTGYPDEQYF. The CDR3 DNA reads TGTGCCACCAGAGACCCCACAGGGTACCCCGACGAGCAGTACTTC.